These 11 T cell receptor beta chains originate from one sample sequenced in a study of blood T cell repertoires in COVID-19. Measured with immunoSEQ multiplex PCR; TCRdb has only the in-frame clones, and not every one. Found here are 55,000 to 70,000 clones, roughly 85% of them singletons; the top ten hold 9% to 10%. Sequenced material: peripheral blood. These receptors were collected from a woman older than 75 with acute or convalescent COVID-19.

CDR3 amino acids: CASSQLSGSQETQYF. As DNA, the CDR3 is TGTGCCAGCAGCCAACTAAGCGGGAGCCAAGAGACCCAGTACTTC. The rearrangement joins TRBV3-1 (or the pseudogene TRBV3-2) to TRBJ2-5, with 8 bases aligning to TRBD2. V shed 2 bases, J shed 1 base, and the junction held 3 bases outside the gene matches. Germline-derived CDR1 and CDR2 are LGHDT and YNNKEL (reference sequence). This CDR3 has 15 residues.

The chain employs TRBV18 and TRBJ1-2; 7 bases map to TRBD1. The V gene's germline CDR1 is KGHSH and CDR2 LQKENI. The CDR3 has 14 amino acids. With V trimmed by 0 bases and J by 8 bases, 6 bases remained unmatched. This CDR3 is CASSPPWDRQGYTF. For the CDR3, the DNA is TGTGCCAGCTCACCACCGTGGGACAGACAAGGCTACACCTTC.

The DNA for the CDR3 is TGTGCCAGCAGCCAAGTGGGGGGGGGAAGTTACAATGAGCAGTTCTTC. Its translation: CASSQVGGGSYNEQFF. This chain joins TRBV4-2 and TRBJ2-1; 7 positions match TRBD2. From germline, CDR1 is LGHNA and CDR2 YNFKEQ. Trimming at V came to 1 base and at J to 4 bases, leaving 7 bases not matched to a gene. CDR3 size: 16 residues.

The chain couples TRBV5-1 to TRBJ2-3, with no clear D. The CDR3 sequence is 15 residues long. V was pared by 0 bases and J by 5 bases, with 13 bases between. Germline CDR1 reads SGHRS; CDR2 reads YFSETQ. Here the CDR3 reads CASSLVGFGLDTQYF. CDR3 sequence (DNA): TGCGCCAGCAGCTTGGTCGGATTCGGGTTAGATACGCAGTATTTT.

This clone turned up a few times. CDR3: CATNWGVSYNEQFF. CDR3 in DNA: TGCGCCACAAACTGGGGAGTCTCCTACAATGAGCAGTTCTTC. The chain joins TRBV10-2 to TRBJ2-1, with D maybe TRBD2 (5 bases). The CDR3 consists of 14 residues. The germline V gene encodes CDR1 WSHSY and CDR2 SAAADI. V was cut by 10 bases and J by 0 bases, with 13 bases left in between.

V usage is TRBV9 and J usage is TRBJ1-1; D gene ambiguous. The CDR3 runs 15 residues. The V end was cut by 4 bases, the J end by 1 base, with 14 bases between. Germline V gene sequence: CDR1 SGDLS, CDR2 YYNGEE. CDR3 protein: CASSPPREWNTEAFF. The CDR3 DNA reads as TGTGCCAGCAGCCCCCCTAGGGAGTGGAACACTGAAGCTTTCTTT.

This chain joins TRBV7-8 and TRBJ2-5; TRBD2 matches at 12 bases. The CDR3 is 16 residues long. V was clipped by 1 base and J by 5 bases; unmatched bases: 5. Looked up from germline, CDR1 is SGHVS and CDR2 is FQNEAQ. The chain's CDR3 is CASSLGLAGGSETQYF. As DNA, the CDR3 is TGTGCCAGCAGCTTAGGTCTAGCGGGGGGGTCGGAGACCCAGTACTTC.

The chain carries TRBV7-2 and TRBJ2-1; 9 bases agree with TRBD2. The germline gives CDR1 SGHTA, CDR2 FQGNSA. V lost 3 bases and J lost 5; bases outside the gene matches: 5. The CDR3 is 15 amino acids. The CDR3 is CASSFRAGGNNEQFF. The CDR3 DNA reads as TGTGCCAGCAGCTTTAGAGCGGGGGGTAACAATGAGCAGTTCTTC.

The V gene is TRBV19, the J gene TRBJ2-2; perhaps TRBD1 as D (6 bases). The CDR3 has 15 amino acids. V lost 8 bases and J 6 bases, leaving 19 bases between the germline ends. The V gene's germline CDR1 is LNHDA and CDR2 SQIVND (reference sequence). CDR3 in DNA: TGTGCCAGTGGGTGGGGGCCTGTTATCTCCGGGGAGCTGTTTTTT. It specifies CASGWGPVISGELFF.

V and J are TRBV6-5 and TRBJ2-2, with D unresolved. Germline V gene lookup returns CDR1 MNHEY and CDR2 SVGAGI. The V end lost 7 bases, the J end lost 1 base, and 10 bases lay between the germline ends. The CDR3 consists of 14 residues. CDR3 DNA sequence: TGTGCCAGCAAATCCTCCGGGAACACCGGGGAGCTGTTTTTT. This encodes CASKSSGNTGELFF.

The table lists this clone with a few counts. The chain carries TRBV6-5 and TRBJ1-1, with 8 bases lining up with TRBD1. CDR1 and CDR2 (germline): MNHEY, SVGAGI. Trimming cost V 6 bases and J 7 bases; bases outside gene matches: 4. The CDR3 runs to 12 residues. The CDR3: CASSRQGNEAFF. The CDR3 DNA sequence: TGTGCCAGCAGCCGACAGGGGAATGAAGCTTTCTTT.